Listed below are T cell receptor beta chains from one sample, sequenced in a study of T cells in Graves' hyperthyroidism and ophthalmopathy. TCRdb passed the multiplex PCR reads through MiXCR, listing each CDR3 protein once. The sample records approximately 530,000 distinct CDR3 sequences, less than 20% being singletons. The material sequenced was blood. Receptor source: a man aged 35 to 55 with Graves' ophthalmopathy. Each CDR3 is given with its conserved first and last residue. The D gene is left open where the match is weak. Clone size is shown for a subset of rows, as once, few, many or a class of expanded clone.

abundance	d_gene	v_gene	j_gene	CDR3aa	CDR3nt
once	.	TRBV6-5	TRBJ2-5	CASSLGQGREETQYF	TGTGCCAGCAGTTTGGGGCAGGGGAGGGAAGAGACCCAGTACTTC
.	.	TRBV20-1	TRBJ2-7	CSAKLTLEQYF	TGCAGTGCTAAGCTGACACTTGAGCAGTACTTC
many	.	TRBV5-1	TRBJ2-7	CASSLTGGTDYEQYF	TGCGCCAGCAGCTTGACCGGGGGTACCGACTACGAGCAGTACTTC
.	.	TRBV20-1	TRBJ1-1	CSARVFTAGYMNTEAFF	TGCAGTGCTAGAGTTTTTACAGCAGGTTACATGAACACTGAAGCTTTCTTT
.	.	TRBV29-1	TRBJ2-4	CSVSPDPSSIQYF	TGCAGCGTTTCCCCAGATCCCTCGAGCATTCAGTACTTC
many	TRBD1	TRBV20-1	TRBJ2-7	CSARGQGYEQYF	TGCAGTGCTCGGGGACAGGGGTACGAGCAGTACTTC
.	.	TRBV6-2/TRBV6-3	TRBJ1-5	CASSHGVHQPQHF	TGTGCCAGCAGCCACGGGGTCCATCAGCCCCAGCATTTT
.	TRBD2	TRBV9	TRBJ2-7	CASSRYGRSGLAGPYEQYF	TGTGCCAGCAGCCGATACGGACGATCGGGACTAGCGGGTCCCTACGAGCAGTACTTC
.	.	TRBV7-9	TRBJ2-1	CASSQLIQGNEQFF	TGTGCCAGCAGCCAGCTCATACAGGGAAATGAGCAGTTCTTC
.	TRBD2	TRBV29-1	TRBJ2-1	CSGRLLAGVLGEQFF	TGCAGCGGCCGGTTACTAGCGGGAGTTTTAGGTGAGCAGTTCTTC
.	TRBD1	TRBV6-2/TRBV6-3	TRBJ1-1	CASSYPTGVGTEAFF	TGTGCCAGCAGTTACCCGACAGGGGTTGGAACTGAAGCTTTCTTT
.	TRBD2	TRBV2	TRBJ2-7	CASGGGALEQYF	TGTGCCAGCGGCGGGGGGGCCCTCGAGCAGTACTTC
few	.	TRBV5-1	TRBJ1-2	CASRTSGGTHYGYTF	TGCGCCAGCAGGACTTCGGGGGGTACTCACTATGGCTACACCTTC
few	.	TRBV28	TRBJ1-1	CASVGGMNTEAFF	TGTGCCAGCGTTGGGGGAATGAACACTGAAGCTTTCTTT
.	.	TRBV20-1	TRBJ1-3	CSARDLGGARGNTIYF	TGCAGTGCTAGAGATCTGGGGGGGGCGCGAGGAAACACCATATATTTT
many	.	TRBV30	TRBJ1-2	CAWSVSGNYGYTF	TGTGCCTGGAGTGTTAGTGGAAACTATGGCTACACCTTC
many	.	TRBV5-5	TRBJ2-5	CASTRFQGSGVETQYF	TGTGCCAGCACCCGGTTTCAGGGCTCGGGTGTAGAGACCCAGTACTTC
few	TRBD1	TRBV28	TRBJ2-7	CASSIGQGFTYEQYF	TGTGCCAGCAGCATCGGACAGGGTTTTACCTACGAGCAGTACTTC
.	.	TRBV5-6	TRBJ2-7	CASSSDPIERQYF	TGTGCCAGCAGCTCGGATCCCATCGAAAGGCAGTACTTC
few	.	TRBV27	TRBJ1-1	CATATGSEAFF	TGTGCCACCGCCACGGGTAGTGAAGCTTTCTTT
few	.	TRBV3-1	TRBJ1-5	CASSQGGWDQPQHF	TGTGCCAGCAGCCAAGGGGGTTGGGATCAGCCCCAGCATTTT
many	.	TRBV5-1	TRBJ2-1	CASSLGGNEQFF	TGTGCCAGCAGCTTAGGTGGGAATGAGCAGTTCTTC
.	.	TRBV7-9	TRBJ1-5	CASSLGPSGQGGQPQHF	TGTGCCAGCAGCTTAGGACCGTCAGGGCAGGGAGGTCAGCCCCAGCATTTT
.	.	TRBV6-1	TRBJ2-5	CASRATGAGDKTQYF	TGTGCCAGCAGGGCAACCGGGGCCGGGGACAAGACCCAGTACTTC
many	TRBD2	TRBV30	TRBJ2-1	CAWGHSLAAPNEQFF	TGTGCCTGGGGTCATTCACTAGCGGCGCCTAATGAGCAGTTCTTC
few	.	TRBV28	TRBJ2-7	CASSPRMNFREQYF	TGTGCCAGCAGCCCTAGGATGAATTTTCGAGAGCAGTACTTC
.	.	TRBV20-1	TRBJ1-4	CSALTRGKDEKLFF	TGCAGTGCTCTCACGCGGGGGAAAGATGAAAAACTGTTTTTT
few	.	TRBV6-1	TRBJ2-7	CASSGLTRPYEQYF	TGTGCCAGCAGTGGACTGACTCGACCTTACGAGCAGTACTTC
.	.	TRBV20-1	TRBJ2-3	CSARDWQELTDTQYF	TGCAGTGCTAGAGATTGGCAGGAGCTCACAGATACGCAGTATTTT
many	.	TRBV3-1	TRBJ2-5	CASSQDGGQQETQYF	TGTGCCAGCAGCCAAGATGGGGGGCAGCAAGAGACCCAGTACTTC
.	.	TRBV27	TRBJ2-2	CASSLMAVGTGELFF	TGTGCCAGCAGTTTAATGGCTGTGGGCACCGGGGAGCTGTTTTTT
many	.	TRBV27	TRBJ2-3	CASSLGFSTDTQYF	TGTGCCAGCAGTTTAGGGTTCTCCACAGATACGCAGTATTTT
.	TRBD2	TRBV15	TRBJ2-1	CATGRDGRGDNEQFF	TGTGCCACCGGCAGAGATGGACGGGGGGACAATGAGCAGTTCTTC
many	.	TRBV7-8	TRBJ2-2	CASSFRDSLYTGELFF	TGTGCCAGCAGCTTCCGGGATAGCCTTTACACCGGGGAGCTGTTTTTT
.	TRBD2	TRBV3-1	TRBJ2-1	CASSQGTSGGPEQFF	TGTGCCAGCAGCCAAGGGACGAGCGGGGGTCCTGAGCAGTTCTTC
.	.	TRBV12-3/TRBV12-4	TRBJ2-7	CASSPGGNISCEQYF	TGTGCCAGCAGTCCTGGCGGGAACATATCCTGCGAGCAGTACTTC
.	.	TRBV9	TRBJ2-1	CASSVGSGDPRYNEQFF	TGTGCCAGCAGCGTGGGATCTGGGGACCCAAGATACAATGAGCAGTTCTTC
many	.	TRBV7-2	TRBJ2-7	CASSLSDGIFYEQYF	TGTGCCAGCAGCTTAAGCGACGGGATTTTCTACGAGCAGTACTTC
few	.	TRBV4-3	TRBJ2-7	CASSQGINSYEQYF	TGCGCCAGCAGCCAAGGGATAAACTCCTACGAGCAGTACTTC
.	TRBD2	TRBV20-1	TRBJ2-3	CSAGGVGPRTDTQYF	TGCAGTGCGGGGGGGGTGGGACCCCGGACAGATACGCAGTATTTT
.	.	TRBV29-1	TRBJ2-7	CSVEGQPYEQYF	TGCAGCGTTGAAGGACAGCCCTACGAGCAGTACTTC
.	.	TRBV20-1	TRBJ1-2	CSARDTPVDYGYTF	TGCAGTGCTAGAGACACCCCCGTAGACTATGGCTACACCTTC
many	TRBD1	TRBV12-3/TRBV12-4	TRBJ2-7	CASSLTRGQGGYEQYF	TGTGCCAGCAGTTTAACCCGAGGACAGGGGGGCTACGAGCAGTACTTC
.	TRBD2	TRBV7-9	TRBJ2-1	CASSQSGIFNEQFF	TGTGCCAGCAGCCAAAGCGGGATATTCAATGAGCAGTTCTTC
few	TRBD2	TRBV29-1	TRBJ2-3	CSVELAGITDTQYF	TGCAGCGTTGAACTAGCGGGAATCACAGATACGCAGTATTTT
few	.	TRBV4-3	TRBJ2-1	CASSRAADSSYNEQFF	TGCGCCAGCAGCCGAGCAGCGGATAGCTCCTACAATGAGCAGTTCTTC
few	TRBD1	TRBV5-6	TRBJ2-7	CASSLRGQSGTYEQYF	TGTGCCAGCAGCTTGCGGGGACAGTCTGGGACCTACGAGCAGTACTTC
once	TRBD2	TRBV12-3/TRBV12-4	TRBJ2-7	CASSSGLAAYEQCF	TGTGCCAGCAGTTCGGGACTAGCGGCATACGAGCAGTGCTTC
many	.	TRBV27	TRBJ2-3	CASTSRQGRARDTQYF	TGTGCCAGCACCTCACGACAGGGGAGGGCAAGGGATACGCAGTATTTT
few	.	TRBV6-2/TRBV6-3	TRBJ2-7	CAGSAPTLGQYHEQYF	TGTGCCGGCAGTGCTCCGACCCTAGGACAGTACCACGAGCAGTACTTC
few	.	TRBV6-1	TRBJ1-1	CASRQEYTEAFF	TGTGCCAGCAGACAGGAGTACACTGAAGCTTTCTTT
many	.	TRBV9	TRBJ2-5	CASSVPGEETQYF	TGTGCCAGCAGCGTTCCGGGGGAGGAGACCCAGTACTTC
few	.	TRBV5-1	TRBJ1-1	CASSLDGRGGHTEAFF	TGCGCCAGCAGCTTGGATGGCCGAGGGGGGCACACTGAAGCTTTCTTT
many	.	TRBV18	TRBJ2-3	CASSPPVITRNTQYF	TGTGCCAGCTCACCACCTGTGATCACCCGAAATACGCAGTATTTT
many	.	TRBV18	TRBJ2-7	CASSLAGSNYEQYF	TGTGCCAGCTCACTGGCAGGGAGTAACTACGAGCAGTACTTC
many	.	TRBV28	TRBJ1-1	CATSPHRVNTEAFF	TGTGCCACCTCACCCCACAGGGTGAACACTGAAGCTTTCTTT
few	.	TRBV12-5	TRBJ2-3	CASGPQSVFTVGITDTQYF	TGTGCTAGTGGCCCGCAGAGCGTGTTTACTGTAGGCATCACAGATACGCAGTATTTT
many	.	TRBV28	TRBJ2-3	CASSLPRVGERTMSTDTQYF	TGTGCCAGCAGTTTACCCCGTGTCGGAGAAAGGACCATGAGCACAGATACGCAGTATTTT
many	.	TRBV30	TRBJ2-5	CAGRAYEATQYF	TGTGCCGGCCGGGCGTATGAGGCGACCCAGTACTTC